This T cell receptor (beta chain) comes out of a study of beta chain features in type 1 diabetes. General study findings and limits: When VDJ junctions were examined, type 1 diabetes patients showed fewer insertions and more deletions.

The sequenced template was cDNA made from the entire isolated RNA. The protocol was immunoSEQ multiplex PCR, while the TCRdb copy is restricted to in-frame clones and leaves out a portion. The profile shows 300,000 to 450,000 clones, around an eighth of them singletons. The germline V gene has CDR1 SGHNT and CDR2 YYREEE (reference sequence). J was trimmed by 9 bases and V by 3 bases; bases with no gene match: 11. This CDR3 is built from 16 residues. This clone appeared a few times. Its specificity is unknown. V and J are TRBV5-4 and TRBJ1-6; 8 nucleotides line up with TRBD1. Sequenced sample: naive CD4+ T cells from blood. This TCR derives from a young man in good health. CDR3 DNA sequence: TGTGCCAGCAGCTCGAGACGGACAGGGTACGGTTCACCCCTCCACTTT. It specifies CASSSRRTGYGSPLHF.